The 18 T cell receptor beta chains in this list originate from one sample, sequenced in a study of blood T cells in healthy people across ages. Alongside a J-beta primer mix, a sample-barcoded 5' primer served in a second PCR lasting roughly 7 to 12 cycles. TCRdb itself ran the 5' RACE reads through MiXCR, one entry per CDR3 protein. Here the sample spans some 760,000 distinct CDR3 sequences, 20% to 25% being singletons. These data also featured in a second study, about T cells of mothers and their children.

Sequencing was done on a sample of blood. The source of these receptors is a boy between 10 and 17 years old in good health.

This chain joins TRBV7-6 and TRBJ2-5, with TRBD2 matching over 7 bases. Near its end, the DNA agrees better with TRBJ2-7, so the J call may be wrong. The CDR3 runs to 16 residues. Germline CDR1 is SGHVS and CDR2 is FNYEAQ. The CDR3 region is CASSLGVGEGSYEQYF. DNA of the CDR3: TGTGCCAGCAGCTTAGGAGTTGGGGAGGGGTCCTACGAGCAGTACTTC.

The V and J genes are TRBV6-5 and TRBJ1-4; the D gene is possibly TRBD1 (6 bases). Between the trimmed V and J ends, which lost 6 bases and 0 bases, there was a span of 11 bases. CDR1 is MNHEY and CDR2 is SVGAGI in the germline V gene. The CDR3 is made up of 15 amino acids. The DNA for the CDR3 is TGTGCCAGCAGCCTACAGGGACCAACTAATGAAAAACTGTTTTTT. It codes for CASSLQGPTNEKLFF.

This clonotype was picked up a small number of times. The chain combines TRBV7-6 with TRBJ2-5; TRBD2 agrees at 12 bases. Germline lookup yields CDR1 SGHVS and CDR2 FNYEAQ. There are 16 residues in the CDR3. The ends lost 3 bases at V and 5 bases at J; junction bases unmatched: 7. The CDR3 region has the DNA TGTGCCAGCAGCTTTCGCCTAGCGGGAGGGGGGGAGACCCAGTACTTC. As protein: CASSFRLAGGGETQYF.

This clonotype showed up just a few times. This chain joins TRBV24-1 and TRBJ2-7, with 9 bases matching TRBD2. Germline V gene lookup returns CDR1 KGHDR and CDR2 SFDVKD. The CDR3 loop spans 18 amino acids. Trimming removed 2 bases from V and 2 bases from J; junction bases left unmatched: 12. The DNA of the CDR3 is TGTGCCACCAGTGATTGTATGGTGATTAGCGGGGGACCCTACGAGCAGTACTTC. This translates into CATSDCMVISGGPYEQYF.

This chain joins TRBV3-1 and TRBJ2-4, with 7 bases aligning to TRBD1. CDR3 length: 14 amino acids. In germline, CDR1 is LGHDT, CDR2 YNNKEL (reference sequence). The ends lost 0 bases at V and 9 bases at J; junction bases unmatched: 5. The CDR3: CASSQDRGTGIQYF. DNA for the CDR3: TGTGCCAGCAGCCAAGACAGGGGGACGGGCATTCAGTACTTC.

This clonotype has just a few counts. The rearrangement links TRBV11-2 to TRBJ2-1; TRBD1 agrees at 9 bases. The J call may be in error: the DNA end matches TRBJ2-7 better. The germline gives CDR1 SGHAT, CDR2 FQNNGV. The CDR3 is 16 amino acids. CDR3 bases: TGTGCCAGCAGCTCAGAATTTGACAGGGGGAGGGACGAGCAGTACTTC. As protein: CASSSEFDRGRDEQYF.

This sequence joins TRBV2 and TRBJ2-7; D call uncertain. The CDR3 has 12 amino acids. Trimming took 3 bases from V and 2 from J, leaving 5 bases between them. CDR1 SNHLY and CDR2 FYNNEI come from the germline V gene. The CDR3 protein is CASSDSAYEQYF. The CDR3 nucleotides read TGTGCCAGCAGTGATTCGGCCTACGAGCAGTACTTC.

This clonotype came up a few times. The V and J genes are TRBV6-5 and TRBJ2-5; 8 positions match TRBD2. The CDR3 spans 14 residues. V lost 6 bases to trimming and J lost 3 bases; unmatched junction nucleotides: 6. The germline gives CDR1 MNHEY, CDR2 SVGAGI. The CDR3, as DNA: TGTGCCAGCAGGATCCTTAGCGGGAAAGAGACCCAGTACTTC. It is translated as CASRILSGKETQYF.

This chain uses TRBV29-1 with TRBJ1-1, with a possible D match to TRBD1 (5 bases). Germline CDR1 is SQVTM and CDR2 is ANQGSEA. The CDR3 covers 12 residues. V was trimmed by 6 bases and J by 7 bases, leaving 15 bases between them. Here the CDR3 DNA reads TGCAGCGTCCCGGGGGTTCGGGGTGAAGCTTTCTTT. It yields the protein CSVPGVRGEAFF.

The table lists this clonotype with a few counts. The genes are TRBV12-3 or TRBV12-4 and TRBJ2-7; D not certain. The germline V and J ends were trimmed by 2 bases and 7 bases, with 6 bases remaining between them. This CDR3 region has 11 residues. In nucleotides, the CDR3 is TGTGCCAGCAGTTTACAGTTGGAGCAGTACTTC. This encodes CASSLQLEQYF.

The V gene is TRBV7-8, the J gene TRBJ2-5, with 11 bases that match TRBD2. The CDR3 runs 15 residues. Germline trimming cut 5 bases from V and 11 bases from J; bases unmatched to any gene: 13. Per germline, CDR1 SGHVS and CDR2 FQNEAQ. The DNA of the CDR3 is TGTGCCAGCAGCACCGGACTAGCGGGCCCAAGGGAGCAGTACTTC. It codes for CASSTGLAGPREQYF.

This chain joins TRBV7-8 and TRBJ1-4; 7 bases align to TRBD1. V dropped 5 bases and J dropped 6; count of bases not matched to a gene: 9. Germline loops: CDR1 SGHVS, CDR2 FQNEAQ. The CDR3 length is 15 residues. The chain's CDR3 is CASSHPRQGDEKLFF. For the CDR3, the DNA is TGTGCCAGCAGCCACCCCCGACAGGGAGATGAAAAACTGTTTTTT. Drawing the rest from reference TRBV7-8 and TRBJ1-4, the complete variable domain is GAGVSQSPRYKVAKRGQDVALRCDPISGHVSLFWYQQALGQGPEFLTYFQNEAQLDKSGLPSDRFFAERPEGSVSTLKIQRTQQEDSAVYLCASSHPRQGDEKLFFGSGTQLSVL.

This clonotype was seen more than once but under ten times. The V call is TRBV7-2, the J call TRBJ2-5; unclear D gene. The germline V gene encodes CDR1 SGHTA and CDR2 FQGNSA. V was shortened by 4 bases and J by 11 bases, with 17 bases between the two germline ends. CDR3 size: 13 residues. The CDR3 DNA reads TGTGCCAGCAGCTCCAACAGCCCGATGAGGCAGTACTTC. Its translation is CASSSNSPMRQYF.

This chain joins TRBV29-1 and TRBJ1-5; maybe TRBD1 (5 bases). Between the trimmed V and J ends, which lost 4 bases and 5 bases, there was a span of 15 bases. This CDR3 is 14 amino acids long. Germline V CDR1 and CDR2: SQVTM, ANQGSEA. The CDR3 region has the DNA TGCAGCGTTGTTGGGGGGGACTTCGATCAGCCCCAGCATTTT. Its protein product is CSVVGGDFDQPQHF.

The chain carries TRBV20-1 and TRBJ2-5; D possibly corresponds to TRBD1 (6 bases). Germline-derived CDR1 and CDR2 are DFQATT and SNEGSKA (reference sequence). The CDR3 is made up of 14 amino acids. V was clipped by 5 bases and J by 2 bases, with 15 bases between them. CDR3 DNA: TGCAGTGCTTGGGAACAGGGTGTGCAAGAGACCCAGTACTTC. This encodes CSAWEQGVQETQYF.

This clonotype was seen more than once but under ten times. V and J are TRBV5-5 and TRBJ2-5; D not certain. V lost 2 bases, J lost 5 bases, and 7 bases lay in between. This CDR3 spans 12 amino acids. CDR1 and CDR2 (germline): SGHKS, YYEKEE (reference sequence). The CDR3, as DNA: TGTGCCAGCAGCTTAAAAACGGAGACCCAGTACTTC. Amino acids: CASSLKTETQYF.

CDR3 in amino acids: CASSFLGEWVPDNEQFF. CDR3 nucleotide sequence: TGTGCCAGCAGCTTTTTGGGGGAATGGGTCCCAGACAATGAGCAGTTCTTC. This chain uses TRBV7-9 with TRBJ2-1; either TRBD1 or TRBD2 may fit D (5 bases each). This CDR3 is built from 17 residues. CDR1 and CDR2 from the germline V gene are SEHNR and FQNEAQ (reference sequence). The V end lost 3 bases, the J end lost 5 bases, and 20 bases lay between the germline ends.

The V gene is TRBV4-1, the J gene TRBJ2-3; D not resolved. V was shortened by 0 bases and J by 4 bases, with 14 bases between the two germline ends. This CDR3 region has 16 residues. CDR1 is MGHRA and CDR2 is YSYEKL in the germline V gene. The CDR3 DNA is TGCGCCAGCAGCCAAGATGTTCCCCAGGCGTCAGATACGCAGTATTTT. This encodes CASSQDVPQASDTQYF.